Below are 21 T cell receptor beta chains sequenced from a single sample in a study of blood T cells in healthy people across ages. For the second PCR, which ran for about 6 to 11 cycles, a sample-barcoded 5' primer and a J-beta primer mix were used. MiXCR, applied by TCRdb to the 5' RACE reads, yields one record per CDR3 protein. The table lists about 730,000 distinct CDR3 sequences, approximately 43% of them singletons. Sample: blood. The source of these receptors is a woman aged 55-70 years in good health.

The V call is TRBV4-3, the J call TRBJ2-1, with a tentative D call TRBD2 (6 bases). V lost 0 bases and J 7 bases, leaving 16 bases between the germline ends. The CDR3 loop spans 16 amino acids. The germline V gene encodes CDR1 LGHNA and CDR2 YSLEER. CDR3 loop: CASSQDRAGSGNEQFF. The CDR3 region has the DNA TGCGCCAGCAGCCAAGATAGGGCGGGGTCTGGGAATGAGCAGTTCTTC.

J is TRBJ1-2 and V is TRBV29-1; TRBD1 matches at 8 bases. V dropped 2 bases and J dropped 8; count of bases not matched to a gene: 10. The CDR3 loop spans 14 amino acids. CDR1 and CDR2 (germline): SQVTM, ANQGSEA. CDR3 nucleotides: TGCAGCGTTGAATCCCGACAGGGGTTGGGGGGCTACACCTTC. Protein sequence: CSVESRQGLGGYTF.

J is TRBJ2-1 and V is TRBV7-6; D gene unclear. V dropped 2 bases and J dropped 5 bases, with 16 bases sitting between them. CDR3 length: 16 residues. Per the germline V gene, CDR1 is SGHVS and CDR2 is FNYEAQ. CDR3 nucleotides: TGTGCCAGCAGCTTAAGGCTGACGGAACCACACAATGAGCAGTTCTTC. This codes for CASSLRLTEPHNEQFF.

This sequence joins TRBV6-1 and TRBJ2-5; the D is unclear. The CDR3 totals 13 residues. CDR1 and CDR2 from the germline V gene are MNHNS and SASEGT. The V gene lost 7 bases and the J gene lost 2 bases, with 11 bases spanning the gap. CDR3 sequence (DNA): TGTGCCAGCACCCGTTACTTTCAAGAGACCCAGTACTTC. Its translation is CASTRYFQETQYF.

This sequence joins TRBV5-1 and TRBJ2-3, with D possibly TRBD1 on 6 matching bases. The germline V gene encodes CDR1 SGHRS and CDR2 YFSETQ. The CDR3 runs to 15 residues. V gave up 0 bases and J gave up 1 base, with 9 bases separating them. The CDR3 DNA sequence: TGCGCCAGCAGCTTGGGTGGACAGCGCACAGATACGCAGTATTTT. This codes for CASSLGGQRTDTQYF.

This rearrangement joins TRBV7-2 to TRBJ2-1; TRBD2 aligns across 11 bases. The CDR3 length is 15 residues. Germline V gene sequence: CDR1 SGHTA, CDR2 FQGNSA. The junction had 12 bases not matched to a gene; V was cut back by 7 bases and J by 10 bases. The DNA for the CDR3 is TGTGCCAGCATAGCCCCTAGCGGGAGGTCGGGGGAGCAGTTCTTC. Translating gives CASIAPSGRSGEQFF.

CDR3 nucleotides: TGTGCCAGCACCTTAGCGGAGGGGTACTCCTACAATGAGCAGTTCTTC. It encodes CASTLAEGYSYNEQFF. The rearrangement joins TRBV6-2 or TRBV6-3 to TRBJ2-1, with D maybe TRBD2 (6 bases). The germline CDR1 and CDR2 sequences are MNHEY and SVGEGT. The CDR3 has 16 residues. V shed 7 bases and J shed 0 bases, with 16 bases lying between them.

The chain couples TRBV20-1 to TRBJ2-5; 8 bases are a match to TRBD2. Per the germline V gene, CDR1 is DFQATT and CDR2 is SNEGSKA (reference sequence). The CDR3 loop spans 17 amino acids. The V segment lost 1 base and the J segment 0 bases; nucleotides outside the gene matches: 10. CDR3 nucleotides: TGCAGTGCTAGAGGGGCGGGGACGGGAGGGAACCAAGAGACCCAGTACTTC. As protein: CSARGAGTGGNQETQYF.

V and J are TRBV6-6 and TRBJ2-1; the D gene is possibly TRBD2 (6 bases). The CDR3 covers 13 residues. The germline V gene has CDR1 MNHNY and CDR2 SVGAGI (reference sequence). With 2 bases removed from V and 9 bases from J, the gap between germline ends came to 11 bases. The CDR3 nucleotides are TGTGCCAGCAGTTACGTTGGGGGAGGTGAGCAGTTCTTC. Translating it yields CASSYVGGGEQFF.

This clonotype was picked up one time. V gene TRBV5-1 combines with J gene TRBJ1-5, with TRBD1 identical over 7 bases. Losses at the gene ends were 4 bases for V and 7 bases for J; bases not matched to a gene: 5. CDR1 is SGHRS and CDR2 is YFSETQ in the germline V gene. This CDR3 contains 13 residues. CDR3 nucleotide sequence: TGCGCCAGCAGCGGGGACAGAGGGCAGCCCCAGCATTTT. This gives the protein CASSGDRGQPQHF. The variable domain in full, with the rest retrieved from reference TRBV5-1 and TRBJ1-5, is KAGVTQTPRYLIKTRGQQVTLSCSPISGHRSVSWYQQTPGQGLQFLFEYFSETQRNKGNFPGRFSGRQFSNSRSEMNVSTLELGDSALYLCASSGDRGQPQHFGDGTRLSIL.

To note about this clonotype: A much larger clonotype is one base distant, so this may be a read error. The chain couples TRBV7-8 to TRBJ2-7, with TRBD1 identical over 7 bases. V was pared by 4 bases and J by 3 bases, with 3 bases of the junction left unmatched. CDR3 length: 13 residues. Germline V gene sequence: CDR1 SGHVS, CDR2 FQNEAQ. CDR3 in amino acids: CASSSGTVYEQYF. The DNA for the CDR3 is TGTGCCAGCAGCTCCGGGACAGTCTACGAGCAGTACTTC.

The gene calls are TRBV6-2 or TRBV6-3 and TRBJ2-6; 9 positions agree with TRBD1. V trimming: 6 bases; J trimming: 2 bases; junction bases outside the gene matches: 8. The CDR3 length is 17 residues. Germline loops: CDR1 MNHEY, CDR2 SVGEGT. The CDR3 bases are TGTGCCAGCAGCCACGACAGGGGGGCGACTGGGGCCAACGTCCTGACTTTC. It is translated as CASSHDRGATGANVLTF.

The chain couples TRBV19 to TRBJ2-2, with D tentatively TRBD1 (5 bases). The CDR3 totals 15 residues. Trimming shortened V by 3 bases and J by 0 bases, and 8 bases separated the two germline ends. Germline loops: CDR1 LNHDA, CDR2 SQIVND (reference sequence). The CDR3 nucleotides are TGTGCCAGTAGTATCGGACAAACGAACACCGGGGAGCTGTTTTTT. Its translation is CASSIGQTNTGELFF. Full variable domain (rest looked up from reference TRBV19 and TRBJ2-2): DGGITQSPKYLFRKEGQNVTLSCEQNLNHDAMYWYRQDPGQGLRLIYYSQIVNDFQKGDIAEGYSVSREKKESFPLTVTSAQKNPTAFYLCASSIGQTNTGELFFGEGSRLTVL.

V and J are TRBV5-6 and TRBJ2-6; D not resolved. Per germline, CDR1 SGHDT and CDR2 YYEEEE. V dropped 6 bases and J dropped 0 bases, with 22 bases sitting between them. This CDR3 contains 19 residues. The CDR3, as DNA: TGTGCCAGCAACCCTTTTAAGGCAGTCCTCCCCTCTGGGGCCAACGTCCTGACTTTC. This encodes CASNPFKAVLPSGANVLTF.

A note on this clonotype: The junction does not match germline at one end; this may be a read error. The chain links TRBV7-2 to TRBJ2-3; 8 bases are a match to TRBD1. Germline V CDR1 and CDR2: SGHTA, FQGNSA. CDR3 length: 15 amino acids. Here the CDR3 DNA reads TGTGCCAACAGCTCAGAAAAGACAGGGACAGGTACGCAGTATTTT. Protein product: CANSSEKTGTGTQYF.

This clonotype was observed a handful of times. This rearrangement joins TRBV5-8 to TRBJ1-5; D is possibly TRBD1 (5 bases). Trimming took 0 bases from V and 5 from J, leaving 12 bases between them. From germline, CDR1 is SGHTS and CDR2 YDEGEE. This CDR3 has 15 amino acids. For the CDR3, the DNA is TGTGCCAGCAGCTTGGGGCCGGGACGGTATCAGCCCCAGCATTTT. It translates to CASSLGPGRYQPQHF.

V gene TRBV6-5 combines with J gene TRBJ2-7; D is ambiguous. V shed 0 bases and J shed 1 base, with 7 bases lying between them. Germline loops: CDR1 MNHEY, CDR2 SVGAGI. The CDR3 has 14 amino acids. DNA for the CDR3: TGTGCCAGCAGTTACTCGATCAGTTCCTACGAGCAGTACTTC. It specifies CASSYSISSYEQYF.

The CDR3 DNA reads as TGCAGCGTTGCGGTTATCACAGATACGCAGTATTTT. This encodes CSVAVITDTQYF. The chain is built from TRBV29-1 and TRBJ2-3; D remains ambiguous. V lost 4 bases and J lost 2, with 7 bases in between. The germline V gene has CDR1 SQVTM and CDR2 ANQGSEA. The CDR3 contains 12 residues.

This clonotype was counted between two and nine times. This rearrangement joins TRBV10-2 to TRBJ2-1, with 10 bases lining up with TRBD2. CDR3 length equals 15 residues. J lost 5 bases, V lost 8 bases, and 9 bases had no gene match. The germline V gene has CDR1 WSHSY and CDR2 SAAADI. The CDR3 sequence: CASGRTSGTDNEQFF. The CDR3 DNA sequence: TGCGCCAGCGGGAGGACTAGCGGAACAGACAATGAGCAGTTCTTC.

This chain connects TRBV20-1 to TRBJ1-2; 7 positions agree with TRBD1. The germline V gene has CDR1 DFQATT and CDR2 SNEGSKA (reference sequence). The CDR3 length is 13 residues. V lost 6 bases, J lost 6 bases, and 10 bases stayed unmatched. The CDR3 region has the DNA TGCAGTGCCAGCACACCGACAGGGAATGGCTACACCTTC. Translated, it gives CSASTPTGNGYTF.

The chain is built from TRBV7-9 and TRBJ2-7, with D possibly being TRBD2 (5 bases). The ends were cut back, 1 base at V and 5 bases at J, with 12 bases in the middle. The CDR3 consists of 14 residues. The germline V gene encodes CDR1 SEHNR and CDR2 FQNEAQ (reference sequence). The CDR3 DNA sequence: TGTGCCAGCAGCTTAGGAGGGTTGCCCAACGAGCAGTACTTC. This translates into CASSLGGLPNEQYF.